The sequence of this T cell receptor beta chain was determined in a study of CD8+ T cells in alopecia areata (dated by TCRdb to 2017 to 2018). Regarding the research as a whole: Treated patients were enrolled in an open-label pilot trial of oral tofacitinib, 5 to 10 mg twice daily, for moderate-to-severe alopecia areata. Amplification of TCRbeta CDR3 regions was done by immunoSEQ multiplex PCR using 35 Vbeta forward primers and 13 Jbeta reverse primers. Human TCRbeta sequencing covered scalp tissue and sorted CD4+ and CD8+ peripheral blood T cells from patchy and totalis/universalis alopecia areata patients and healthy controls. To study T cell clonal expansion in alopecia areata, the researchers applied high-throughput TCRbeta sequencing to both the C3H/HeJ mouse model and human patients. Scalp clonality was compared across normal scalp (n=4), patchy alopecia areata scalp (n=8), and alopecia totalis/universalis scalp (n=8). RNA was extracted with the PAXgene miRNA kit for fixed scalp, the miRNeasy kit for PBMCs, and the RNeasy kit for mouse skin. For the treated patients, the SALT score, which quantifies what percentage of scalp surface area is affected, served as the measure of disease severity. Biopsies were taken from tofacitinib-treated patients at baseline and at 4 and 24 weeks of treatment, and a later scalp biopsy was taken in several of the tofacitinib-treated patients. Patients stayed on tofacitinib for 6 to 18 months and then had 6 months of follow-up off drug so that delayed response and recurrence could be assessed.

Comments on this clone: Which antigen it targets is not known. No base quality values were provided; no much bigger clone lies one nucleotide off.

Trimming takes 5 bases off V and 5 bases off J; junction bases not matched to a gene: 8. In the germline V gene, CDR1 corresponds to SGHDT and CDR2 to YYEEEE. The CDR3 spans 14 residues, from the cysteine through the phenylalanine. Only the CDR3 DNA is retained, 42 bases long and in frame from the first base. To prepare the library, the immunoSEQ multiplex PCR assay was applied. RNA was extracted from all samples and reverse transcribed into cDNA, which served as template for TCR sequencing. First-strand cDNA was synthesized with SuperScript III using a 2:1 mix of oligo-dT and random hexamers. Amplification bias was assessed with a synthetic immune receptor repertoire, and residual bias was removed computationally. The authors processed their data as follows. Raw reads were preprocessed to remove errors, and CDR3 was defined according to IMGT conventions as the region from the conserved cysteine to phenylalanine. Clonality was computed by normalizing Shannon entropy by log2 of the number of productive unique TCRs and subtracting the result from 1. Whether scalp clones were CD4 or CD8 was inferred by matching scalp TCRbeta sequences against CD4 and CD8 repertoires sorted from blood. TCRdb provides this immuneACCESS table in a form limited to in-frame rearrangements. Some clones are lacking; in checked studies, under half of them reflect an unresolved V gene, and why the rest are absent is not known. D and trimming come from the DNA, and the V and J calls and clone size come from that table. Here the sample has around 200,000 clones; 53% occur a single time. The ten largest clones capture approximately 10% of the sample.

What this sample's time point label stands for: about 25 weeks on oral tofacitinib. Reading the label with the study, this specimen's treatment or condition is: oral pan-JAK inhibitor, 5-10 mg twice daily. Peripheral blood and lesional scalp punch biopsies were obtained from patients with alopecia areata. PBMCs were separated by density centrifugation and stained for CD3, CD4 and CD8, after which CD4+ and CD8+ T cells were sorted on a FACSAria. Overall results and qualifications from the work: Unlike mouse skin, where gammadelta T cells dominate, normal human skin contains resident alphabeta T cells that get sequenced too, which complicates analysis of the scalp TCR repertoire. Scalp clonality and the number of expanded CD8+ clones among the top 100 scalp clones were significantly decreased by tofacitinib. Shared TCR sequences between patients were less evident than in mice, which may be partly attributable to HLA diversity in the patient population. The treated cohort was small, with a single nonresponder, so links between baseline CD8+ expansion and response need larger studies. Lesional scalp, especially in alopecia totalis/universalis, showed higher clonality and more expanded CD8+ clones than normal scalp, suggesting antigenic drive. During tofacitinib treatment, many expanded lesional clones stuck around in both scalp and blood, and this persistence may partly explain why relapse happens after treatment is stopped.

Recombination joined TRBV5-6 with TRBJ2-7; a stretch of 9 junction bases matches TRBD1. The sequences come from CD8+ T cells sorted from blood, collected at week 24, from a patient treated with tofacitinib. This TCR was recovered from a human donor with alopecia areata. The nucleotides are TGTGCCAGCAGTAACCGGGACAGGGCCAACGAGCAGTACTTC. This translates into CASSNRDRANEQYF.